This T cell receptor (beta chain) comes out of a study of blood T cell repertoires in COVID-19. Each participant's cohort was designated according to participant-reported clinical history. All recovered Cohort 3 donors got two negative PCRs, got clearance, or saw symptom resolution. V trimming: 5 bases; J trimming: 6 bases; junction bases outside the gene matches: 12. The CDR3 totals 15 residues. CDR1 is SGHTA and CDR2 is FQGNSA in the germline V gene. Generated by immunoSEQ multiplex PCR, the TCRdb table keeps only in-frame clones and is missing some. The profile shows around 170,000 clones, around 90% of them singletons.

Sequencing was carried out using PBMCs or T cells enriched from blood (not recorded which). The sequence was obtained from a woman younger than 30 who had recovered from COVID-19. J is TRBJ1-1 and V is TRBV7-2; 7 nucleotides align to TRBD1. The CDR3 region has the DNA TGTGCCAGCAGCCGCCCCGGCAGGGGGGCCGCTGAAGCTTTCTTT. Encoded protein: CASSRPGRGAAEAFF.